The rows below give T cell receptor beta chains drawn from one sample of a study of blood T cell repertoires in COVID-19. Repertoires were generated with immunoSEQ multiplex PCR, while TCRdb's copy carries only in-frame clones and drops some. The table has about 240,000 clones, about 83% seen once; the top ten hold approximately 13%. Sequences were obtained from peripheral blood. These receptors all come from a man older than 75 with acute or convalescent COVID-19. Both conserved end residues are part of each CDR3. Fields, in order: clone size, V gene, D gene, CDR3 length, J gene, CDR3 DNA, CDR3 protein. A D gene is named only where the DNA matches it firmly. The size field is filled for only some rows; it gives once, few, many or a size class.

once	TRBV2	TRBD1	15	TRBJ1-2	TGTGCCAGCAGTGATCGGGACAGGGATGTGGGGGGCTACACCTTC	CASSDRDRDVGGYTF
NA	TRBV3-1/TRBV3-2	TRBD1	15	TRBJ2-7	TGTGCCAGCAGCCAAGGGCCAGGGGGTCTCTACGAGCAGTACTTC	CASSQGPGGLYEQYF
NA	TRBV19	TRBD1	14	TRBJ1-6	TGTGCCAGTAGCGGACAGGGGAATAATTCACCCCTCCACTTT	CASSGQGNNSPLHF
NA	TRBV19	TRBD1	16	TRBJ1-3	TGTGCCAGTAGTTTTGGACAGGGGGGACCTGGAAACACCATATATTTT	CASSFGQGGPGNTIYF
NA	TRBV5-4	NA	15	TRBJ2-5	TGTGCCAGCAGCTCGGGACTTTCGGGGAGGGAGACCCAGTACTTC	CASSSGLSGRETQYF
NA	TRBV2	NA	14	TRBJ2-3	TGTGCCATCAACGGGGGGCGGGAGCAAGATACGCAGTATTTT	CAINGGREQDTQYF
NA	TRBV5-1	TRBD1	14	TRBJ1-1	TGCGCCAGCAGCGCTGGACAGGGTGACACTGAAGCTTTCTTT	CASSAGQGDTEAFF
NA	TRBV15	NA	19	TRBJ2-7	TGTGCCACCAGCAGAGATTCCGGCATGGGGCTGCACTCCTCCTACGAGCAGTACTTC	CATSRDSGMGLHSSYEQYF
NA	TRBV28	NA	13	TRBJ2-3	TGTGCCAGCAGACGCACTAGGGCAGATACGCAGTATTTT	CASRRTRADTQYF
NA	TRBV24-1	NA	13	TRBJ1-1	TGTGCCACCTCCTCAGGGGTTAACACTGAAGCTTTCTTT	CATSSGVNTEAFF
NA	TRBV7-9	NA	15	TRBJ1-1	TGTGCCAGCAGCTTAGACCAGGGCGCGAACACTGAAGCTTTCTTT	CASSLDQGANTEAFF
NA	TRBV3-1/TRBV3-2	NA	14	TRBJ2-1	TGTGCCAGCAGCCAAGATGGCCGCACGGGAGAGCAGTTCTTC	CASSQDGRTGEQFF
few	TRBV28	NA	14	TRBJ1-2	TGTGCCAGCAGTTTGCCGAGGCCTAACTATGGCTACACCTTC	CASSLPRPNYGYTF
few	TRBV6-2/TRBV6-3	NA	13	TRBJ2-7	TGTGCCAGCAGTTCCACAGGGCCCCACGAGCAGTACTTC	CASSSTGPHEQYF
NA	TRBV18	TRBD1	14	TRBJ1-4	TGTGCCAGCTCAGAAGGACAGGCTAGCGAAAAACTGTTTTTT	CASSEGQASEKLFF
NA	TRBV3-1/TRBV3-2	NA	12	TRBJ1-4	TGTGCCAGCAGCCTCAGGGCCGAAAAACTGTTTTTT	CASSLRAEKLFF
few	TRBV7-6	TRBD1	17	TRBJ2-5	TGTGCCAGCAGCTTAGGGGCCGGGACAGGGGGGCAAGAGACCCAGTACTTC	CASSLGAGTGGQETQYF
NA	TRBV3-1/TRBV3-2	TRBD1	17	TRBJ2-6	TGTGCCAGCAGCCAAAGGCAGGGGGCGTCTGGGGCCAACGTCCTGACTTTC	CASSQRQGASGANVLTF
once	TRBV10-3	NA	11	TRBJ1-1	TGTGCCATCCGGACTAACACTGAAGCTTTCTTT	CAIRTNTEAFF
NA	TRBV7-2	NA	15	TRBJ2-1	TGTGCCAGCAGCTTAAGTCTCCTAAGTAGATATGAGCAGTTCTTC	CASSLSLLSRYEQFF
NA	TRBV3-1/TRBV3-2	NA	13	TRBJ1-2	TGTGCCAGCAGCCAAGATAAGGTCCAGGGGAACACCTTC	CASSQDKVQGNTF
NA	TRBV28	NA	14	TRBJ1-1	TGTGCCAGCAGTCTTCTTCAAGGGAGCACTGAAGCTTTCTTT	CASSLLQGSTEAFF